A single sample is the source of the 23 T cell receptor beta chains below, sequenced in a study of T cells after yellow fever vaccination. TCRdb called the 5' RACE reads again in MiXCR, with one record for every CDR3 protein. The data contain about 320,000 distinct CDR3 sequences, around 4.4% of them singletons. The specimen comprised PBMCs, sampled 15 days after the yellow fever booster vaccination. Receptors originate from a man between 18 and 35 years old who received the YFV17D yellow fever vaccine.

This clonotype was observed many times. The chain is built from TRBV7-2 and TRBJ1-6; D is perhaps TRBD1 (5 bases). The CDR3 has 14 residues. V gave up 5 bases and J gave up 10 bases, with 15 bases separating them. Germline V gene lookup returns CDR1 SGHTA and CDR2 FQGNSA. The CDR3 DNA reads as TGTGCCAGCAGCCCCACCCGGGGGGACTCACCCCTCCACTTT. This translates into CASSPTRGDSPLHF. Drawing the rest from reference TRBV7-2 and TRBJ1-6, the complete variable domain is GAGVSQSPSNKVTEKGKDVELRCDPISGHTALYWYRQSLGQGLEFLIYFQGNSAPDKSGLPSDRFSAERTGGSVSTLTIQRTQQEDSAVYLCASSPTRGDSPLHFGNGTRLTVT.

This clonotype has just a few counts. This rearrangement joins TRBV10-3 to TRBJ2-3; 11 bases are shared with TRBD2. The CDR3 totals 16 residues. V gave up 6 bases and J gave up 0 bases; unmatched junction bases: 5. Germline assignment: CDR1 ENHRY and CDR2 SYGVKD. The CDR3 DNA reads TGTGCCATCAGACTAGCGGGGGCCCCGAGCACAGATACGCAGTATTTT. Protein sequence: CAIRLAGAPSTDTQYF.

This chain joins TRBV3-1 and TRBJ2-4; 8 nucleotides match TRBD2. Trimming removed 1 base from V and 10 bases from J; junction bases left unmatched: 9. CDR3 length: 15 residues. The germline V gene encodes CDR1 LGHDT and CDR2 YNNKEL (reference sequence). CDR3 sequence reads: CASSQGGTSRWIQYF. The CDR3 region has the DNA TGTGCCAGCAGCCAAGGAGGGACTAGTCGGTGGATTCAGTACTTC. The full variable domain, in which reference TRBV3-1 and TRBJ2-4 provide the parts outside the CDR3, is DTAVSQTPKYLVTQMGNDKSIKCEQNLGHDTMYWYKQDSKKFLKIMFSYNNKELIINETVPNRFSPKSPDKAHLNLHINSLELGDSAVYFCASSQGGTSRWIQYFGAGTRLSVL.

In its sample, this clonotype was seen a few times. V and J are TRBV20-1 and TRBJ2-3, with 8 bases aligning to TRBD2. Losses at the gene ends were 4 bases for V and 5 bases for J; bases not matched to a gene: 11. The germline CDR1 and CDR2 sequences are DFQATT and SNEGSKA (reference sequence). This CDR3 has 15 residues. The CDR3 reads CSAILTGGALDTQYF. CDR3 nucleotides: TGCAGTGCTATTTTAACCGGGGGGGCGCTAGATACGCAGTATTTT.

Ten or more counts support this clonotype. CDR3 amino acids: CASSVGVGGETQYF. DNA of the CDR3: TGTGCCAGCAGCGTAGGGGTAGGGGGAGAGACCCAGTACTTC. The J gene is TRBJ2-5, the V gene TRBV9, with D maybe TRBD1 (6 bases). The CDR3 spans 14 residues. V gave up 0 bases and J gave up 4 bases, with 10 bases separating them. Germline values: CDR1 SGDLS, CDR2 YYNGEE.

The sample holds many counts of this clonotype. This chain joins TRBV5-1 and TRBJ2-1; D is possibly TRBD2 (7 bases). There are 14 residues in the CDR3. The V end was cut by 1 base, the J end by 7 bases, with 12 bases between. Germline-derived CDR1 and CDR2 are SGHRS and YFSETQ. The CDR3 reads CASSLNRGANEQFF. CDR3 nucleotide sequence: TGCGCCAGCAGCTTGAATCGGGGGGCGAATGAGCAGTTCTTC.

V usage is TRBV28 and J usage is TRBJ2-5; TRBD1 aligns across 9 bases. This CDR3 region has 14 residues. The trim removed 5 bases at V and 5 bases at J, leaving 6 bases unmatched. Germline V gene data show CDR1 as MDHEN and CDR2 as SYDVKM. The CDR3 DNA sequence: TGTGCCAGCAGTCACCTTGGACAGGGGGAGACCCAGTACTTC. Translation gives CASSHLGQGETQYF.

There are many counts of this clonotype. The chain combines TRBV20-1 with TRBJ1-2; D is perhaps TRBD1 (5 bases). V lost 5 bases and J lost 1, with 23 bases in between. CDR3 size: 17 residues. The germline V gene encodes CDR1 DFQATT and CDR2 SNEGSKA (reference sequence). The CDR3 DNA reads TGCAGTGCTCGTCGGGACCCAGGTTCCGGAGTTAACTATGGCTACACCTTC. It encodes CSARRDPGSGVNYGYTF.

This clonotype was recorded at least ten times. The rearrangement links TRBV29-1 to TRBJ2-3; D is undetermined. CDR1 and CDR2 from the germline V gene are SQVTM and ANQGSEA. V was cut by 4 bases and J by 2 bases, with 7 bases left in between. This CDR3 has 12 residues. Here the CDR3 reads CSVALATDTQYF. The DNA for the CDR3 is TGCAGCGTTGCGTTAGCCACAGATACGCAGTATTTT.

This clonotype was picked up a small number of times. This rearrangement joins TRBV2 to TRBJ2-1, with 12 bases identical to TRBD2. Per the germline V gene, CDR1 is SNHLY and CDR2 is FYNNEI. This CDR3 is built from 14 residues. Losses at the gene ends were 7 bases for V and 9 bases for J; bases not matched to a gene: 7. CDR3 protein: CASTLAGGTREQFF. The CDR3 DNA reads TGTGCCAGCACCCTAGCGGGGGGGACTCGTGAGCAGTTCTTC.

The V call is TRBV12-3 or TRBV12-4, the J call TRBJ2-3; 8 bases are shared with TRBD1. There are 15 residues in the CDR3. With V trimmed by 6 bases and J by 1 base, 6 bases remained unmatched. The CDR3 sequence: CASRPQGAGTDTQYF. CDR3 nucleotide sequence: TGTGCCAGCAGACCCCAGGGGGCGGGCACAGATACGCAGTATTTT.

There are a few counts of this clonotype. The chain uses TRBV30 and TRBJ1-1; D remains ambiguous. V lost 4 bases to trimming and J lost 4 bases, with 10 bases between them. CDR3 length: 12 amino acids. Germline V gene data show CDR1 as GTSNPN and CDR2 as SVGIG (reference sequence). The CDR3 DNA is TGTGCCTGGAATCCAGGCTCCACTGAAGCTTTCTTT. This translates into CAWNPGSTEAFF.

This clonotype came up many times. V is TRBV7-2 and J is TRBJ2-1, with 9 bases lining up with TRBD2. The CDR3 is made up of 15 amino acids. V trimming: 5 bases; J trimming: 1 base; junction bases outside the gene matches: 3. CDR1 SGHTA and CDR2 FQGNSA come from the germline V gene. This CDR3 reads CASSQSGGSYNEQFF. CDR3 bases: TGTGCCAGCAGCCAGAGCGGGGGGTCCTACAATGAGCAGTTCTTC.

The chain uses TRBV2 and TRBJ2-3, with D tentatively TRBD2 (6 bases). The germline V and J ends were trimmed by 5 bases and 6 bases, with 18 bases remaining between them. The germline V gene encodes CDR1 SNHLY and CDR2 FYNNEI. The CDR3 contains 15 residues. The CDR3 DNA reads TGTGCCAGCAGTCGACTAGGGCCTCTGGGGGATACGCAGTATTTT. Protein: CASSRLGPLGDTQYF.

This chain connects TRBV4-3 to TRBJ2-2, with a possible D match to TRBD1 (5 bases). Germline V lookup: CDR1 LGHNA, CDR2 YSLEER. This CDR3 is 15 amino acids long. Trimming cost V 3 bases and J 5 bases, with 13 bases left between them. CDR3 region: CASSHTGARTGELFF. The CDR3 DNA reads TGCGCCAGCAGCCATACAGGAGCACGAACCGGGGAGCTGTTTTTT.

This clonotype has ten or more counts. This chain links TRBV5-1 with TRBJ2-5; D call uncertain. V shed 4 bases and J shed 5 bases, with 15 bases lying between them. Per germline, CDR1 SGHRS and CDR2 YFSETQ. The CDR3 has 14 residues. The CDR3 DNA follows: TGCGCCAGCAGCCCTCAAGGGCCCGGGGAGACCCAGTACTTC. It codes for CASSPQGPGETQYF.

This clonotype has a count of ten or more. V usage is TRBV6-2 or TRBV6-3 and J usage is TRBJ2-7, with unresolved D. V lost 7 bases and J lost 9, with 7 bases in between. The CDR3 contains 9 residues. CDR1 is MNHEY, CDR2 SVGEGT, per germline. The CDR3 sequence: CASTPTQYV. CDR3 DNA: TGTGCCAGCACGCCGACGCAGTACGTC.

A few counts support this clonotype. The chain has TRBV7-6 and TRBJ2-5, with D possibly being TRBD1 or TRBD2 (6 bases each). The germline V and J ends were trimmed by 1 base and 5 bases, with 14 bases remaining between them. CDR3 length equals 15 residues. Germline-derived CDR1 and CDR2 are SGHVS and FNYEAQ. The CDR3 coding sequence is TGTGCCAGCAGCTTAGTGGGGGGCGAAGGGGAGACCCAGTACTTC. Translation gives CASSLVGGEGETQYF.

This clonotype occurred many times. CDR3 sequence (DNA): TGTGCCAGCAGCTTATGGCGCCCTGCTTTCTTT. This sequence encodes CASSLWRPAFF. The rearrangement uses TRBV7-3 and TRBJ1-1; unclear D gene. The CDR3 totals 11 residues. The V gene's germline CDR1 is SGHTA and CDR2 FQGTGA. V was shortened by 2 bases and J by 11 bases, with 9 bases between the two germline ends.

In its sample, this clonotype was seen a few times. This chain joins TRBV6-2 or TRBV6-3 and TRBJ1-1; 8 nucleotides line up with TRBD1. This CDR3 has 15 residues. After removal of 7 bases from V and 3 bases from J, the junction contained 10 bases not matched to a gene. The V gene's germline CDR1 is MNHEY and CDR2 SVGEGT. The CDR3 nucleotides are TGTGCCAGCAAGTCAGGGGGCGCCGCGGACACTGAAGCTTTCTTT. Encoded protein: CASKSGGAADTEAFF.

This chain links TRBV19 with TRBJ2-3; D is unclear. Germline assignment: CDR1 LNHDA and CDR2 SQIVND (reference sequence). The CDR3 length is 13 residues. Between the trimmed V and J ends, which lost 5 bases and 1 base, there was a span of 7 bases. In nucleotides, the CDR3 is TGTGCCAGTAGTTTTCTAGGCACAGATACGCAGTATTTT. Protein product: CASSFLGTDTQYF.

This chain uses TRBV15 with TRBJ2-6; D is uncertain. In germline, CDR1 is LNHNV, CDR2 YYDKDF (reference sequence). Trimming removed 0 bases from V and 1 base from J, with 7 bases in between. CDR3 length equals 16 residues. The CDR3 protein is CATSRDLPSGANVLTF. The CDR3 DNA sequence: TGTGCCACCAGCAGAGATCTTCCTTCTGGGGCCAACGTCCTGACTTTC.

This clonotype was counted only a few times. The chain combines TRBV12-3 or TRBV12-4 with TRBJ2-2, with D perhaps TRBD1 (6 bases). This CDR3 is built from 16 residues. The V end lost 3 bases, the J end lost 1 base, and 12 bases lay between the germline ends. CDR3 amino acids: CASSFLTGRNTGELFF. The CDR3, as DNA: TGTGCCAGCAGTTTTCTGACAGGAAGGAACACCGGGGAGCTGTTTTTT.